The next 30 T cell receptor beta chains were all read from a single sample in a study of glioma-infiltrating T cells after dendritic cell vaccination. Sequencing was performed with immunoSEQ multiplex PCR; in TCRdb, only in-frame clones are kept and a portion is missing. The table includes about 21,000 clones, 79% detected once. The sample was blood, taken before dendritic cell vaccination. These receptors all come from a human donor with glioblastoma.

The rearrangement uses TRBV25-1 and TRBJ2-5, with a weak D call TRBD1 (7 bases). V was trimmed by 3 bases and J by 5 bases, leaving 19 bases between them. This CDR3 contains 16 residues. Germline lookup yields CDR1 MGHDK and CDR2 SYGVNS. In DNA form, the CDR3 reads TGTGCCAGCAGTGACGTCGCGGGGACAGCTTGGGAGACCCAGTACTTC. It codes for CASSDVAGTAWETQYF.

This clone was counted a few times. The V gene is TRBV4-3, the J gene TRBJ1-2; the D is unclear. Per the germline V gene, CDR1 is LGHNA and CDR2 is YSLEER. V shed 3 bases and J shed 0 bases, with 5 bases lying between them. The CDR3 length is 13 residues. Written as DNA, the CDR3 is TGCGCCAGCAGCCACAGTGCTAACTATGGCTACACCTTC. It is translated as CASSHSANYGYTF.

The chain employs TRBV29-1 and TRBJ1-1; D call uncertain. Germline V gene data show CDR1 as SQVTM and CDR2 as ANQGSEA. The CDR3 contains 14 residues. V dropped 4 bases and J dropped 3 bases, with 15 bases sitting between them. CDR3 loop: CSVATSSGYTEAFF. The CDR3 coding sequence is TGCAGCGTTGCCACCTCGTCAGGCTACACTGAAGCTTTCTTT.

V usage is TRBV6-1 and J usage is TRBJ1-5; 7 bases are shared with TRBD1. CDR1 MNHNS and CDR2 SASEGT come from the germline V gene. CDR3 length equals 13 residues. V was pared by 5 bases and J by 5 bases, with 3 bases of the junction left unmatched. CDR3 residues: CASSSRGDQPQHF. CDR3 nucleotides: TGTGCCAGCAGTTCCAGGGGGGATCAGCCCCAGCATTTT.

This chain links TRBV2 with TRBJ1-5, with TRBD1 matching over 8 bases. CDR3 length equals 14 residues. With 4 bases clipped from V and 7 bases from J, the junction kept 6 bases outside the gene matches. Germline assignment: CDR1 SNHLY and CDR2 FYNNEI. DNA for the CDR3: TGTGCCAGCAGTGCAGGACAGGGCGAACAGCCCCAGCATTTT. Protein sequence: CASSAGQGEQPQHF.

The chain joins TRBV11-3 to TRBJ2-1; TRBD2 is a possible D gene (5 bases). The CDR3 runs to 14 residues. Germline values: CDR1 SGHNT, CDR2 YENEEA. V dropped 2 bases and J dropped 5 bases, with 10 bases sitting between them. The CDR3: CASSLMSGNNEQFF. The CDR3 coding sequence is TGTGCCAGCAGCTTAATGTCGGGGAACAATGAGCAGTTCTTC.

This rearrangement joins TRBV28 to TRBJ2-7; TRBD2 matches at 13 bases. After removal of 6 bases from V and 4 bases from J, the junction contained 3 bases not matched to a gene. The CDR3 contains 14 residues. CDR1 and CDR2 (germline): MDHEN, SYDVKM. The CDR3 reads CASRRLAGGYEQYF. DNA for the CDR3: TGTGCCAGCAGGAGACTAGCGGGAGGTTACGAGCAGTACTTC.

This sequence joins TRBV28 and TRBJ2-7; the D gene is possibly TRBD2 (5 bases). V lost 5 bases and J 5 bases, leaving 13 bases between the germline ends. From germline, CDR1 is MDHEN and CDR2 SYDVKM. This CDR3 region has 13 residues. DNA for the CDR3: TGTGCCAGCAGTATCCCGCACGGGAACGAGCAGTACTTC. This codes for CASSIPHGNEQYF. Based on the CDR3 plus reference TRBV28 and TRBJ2-7, the full variable domain is DVKVTQSSRYLVKRTGEKVFLECVQDMDHENMFWYRQDPGLGLRLIYFSYDVKMKEKGDIPEGYSVSREKKERFSLILESASTNQTSMYLCASSIPHGNEQYFGPGTRLTVT.

The chain combines TRBV5-4 with TRBJ2-3; 7 bases are a match to TRBD1. The CDR3 is 13 residues long. Germline assignment: CDR1 SGHNT and CDR2 YYREEE (reference sequence). V was clipped by 2 bases and J by 6 bases; unmatched bases: 3. The DNA for the CDR3 is TGTGCCAGCAGCTTACCGGGACAGGATACGCAGTATTTT. It yields the protein CASSLPGQDTQYF.

A single count supports this clone. The CDR3 protein is CASSLGRVDTEAFF. Written as DNA, the CDR3 is TGTGCCAGCAGTTTGGGCAGGGTGGACACTGAAGCTTTCTTT. The chain is built from TRBV28 and TRBJ1-1; a weak D match, TRBD1 (5 bases). Germline CDR1 reads MDHEN; CDR2 reads SYDVKM. The CDR3 extends over 14 amino acids. Trimming left V 3 bases short and J 3 bases short, with 11 bases between.

The V gene is TRBV10-1, the J gene TRBJ2-7, with 9 bases lining up with TRBD1. Germline loops: CDR1 WNHNN, CDR2 SYGVQD (reference sequence). The CDR3 consists of 16 residues. V was pared by 1 base and J by 2 bases, with 6 bases of the junction left unmatched. This CDR3 is CASSEWWDREAYEQYF. CDR3 nucleotides: TGCGCCAGCAGTGAGTGGTGGGACAGGGAGGCCTACGAGCAGTACTTC.

This chain uses TRBV7-2 with TRBJ2-7, with TRBD2 matching 12 bases. Per the germline V gene, CDR1 is SGHTA and CDR2 is FQGNSA. Germline trimming cut 3 bases from V and 5 bases from J; bases unmatched to any gene: 8. The CDR3 has 16 amino acids. The CDR3 DNA sequence: TGTGCCAGCAGCTTGAGACTAGCGGGAGTTCCGAACGAGCAGTACTTC. Its translation: CASSLRLAGVPNEQYF.

The rearrangement joins TRBV9 to TRBJ1-2, with D possibly matching TRBD1 (5 bases). Germline loops: CDR1 SGDLS, CDR2 YYNGEE. The CDR3 length is 15 residues. Trimming stripped 0 bases from V and 1 base from J, with 10 bases between. DNA of the CDR3: TGTGCCAGCAGCGTAGACGGGGGGAATAACTATGGCTACACCTTC. As protein: CASSVDGGNNYGYTF.

This clone was observed a handful of times. Compared with germline, one end of the junction differs, possibly owing to a read error. V and J are TRBV10-2 and TRBJ2-7, with D possibly matching TRBD1 (5 bases). CDR1 WSHSY and CDR2 SAAADI come from the germline V gene. This CDR3 contains 15 residues. In nucleotides, the CDR3 is TGTGCCAGCAGTGCGAATCCAGGGCAATACAACGAGCAGTACTTC. Translating gives CASSANPGQYNEQYF.

The V call is TRBV27, the J call TRBJ2-4; TRBD2 agrees at 8 bases. The CDR3 consists of 16 residues. V was pared by 1 base and J by 2 bases, with 4 bases of the junction left unmatched. CDR1 and CDR2 (germline): MNHEY, SMNVEV (reference sequence). This chain's CDR3 is CASSLYAGGSKNIQYF. In nucleotides, the CDR3 is TGTGCCAGCAGTTTATACGCGGGAGGATCCAAAAACATTCAGTACTTC.

The chain links TRBV19 to TRBJ2-1, with 7 bases aligning to TRBD1. The CDR3 covers 15 residues. J lost 0 bases, V lost 3 bases, and 2 bases had no gene match. CDR1 LNHDA and CDR2 SQIVND come from the germline V gene (reference sequence). As DNA, the CDR3 is TGTGCCAGTAGTATCGACAGGGTCTCCTACAATGAGCAGTTCTTC. Its translation is CASSIDRVSYNEQFF.

The V and J genes are TRBV6-6 and TRBJ1-2, with 7 nucleotides matching TRBD1. Germline V gene lookup returns CDR1 MNHNY and CDR2 SVGAGI (reference sequence). The J segment lost 2 bases and the V segment lost 5 bases, leaving 8 bases of the junction unmatched. The CDR3 spans 15 residues. The CDR3 DNA follows: TGTGCCAGCAGTCTGCAGGGGGGCAGGAACTATGGCTACACCTTC. Amino acids: CASSLQGGRNYGYTF.

The chain combines TRBV7-9 with TRBJ2-5; possible D gene TRBD1, 6 bases. From germline, CDR1 is SEHNR and CDR2 FQNEAQ (reference sequence). The V end lost 5 bases, the J end lost 5 bases, and 18 bases lay between the germline ends. CDR3 length: 15 amino acids. CDR3: CASSLETGMGETQYF. The CDR3 DNA sequence: TGTGCCAGCAGCCTAGAAACAGGGATGGGGGAGACCCAGTACTTC.

This clone has a handful of counts. The chain carries TRBV5-4 and TRBJ2-5, with 9 bases matching TRBD2. V was pared by 8 bases and J by 6 bases, with 20 bases of the junction left unmatched. Germline assignment: CDR1 SGHNT and CDR2 YYREEE (reference sequence). The CDR3 runs 17 residues. The CDR3 protein is CASSEASGIQWGKTQYF. The CDR3 coding sequence is TGTGCCAGTTCCGAGGCTAGCGGGATTCAGTGGGGAAAGACCCAGTACTTC.

The rearrangement links TRBV9 to TRBJ1-3, with D uncertain. Looked up from germline, CDR1 is SGDLS and CDR2 is YYNGEE. CDR3 length equals 14 residues. The V end lost 5 bases, the J end lost 0 bases, and 9 bases lay between the germline ends. The CDR3 DNA reads as TGTGCCAGCAGTGACTGGAGCTCTGGAAACACCATATATTTT. It specifies CASSDWSSGNTIYF.

This clone was seen more than once but under ten times. J is TRBJ2-7 and V is TRBV7-9; TRBD2 matches 8 bases. This CDR3 spans 18 amino acids. Germline CDR1 is SEHNR and CDR2 is FQNEAQ (reference sequence). With 3 bases clipped from V and 2 bases from J, the junction kept 15 bases outside the gene matches. The DNA of the CDR3 is TGTGCCAGCAGCTTTGTAGCGGGACCACCACCTTCAACCTACGAGCAGTACTTC. This gives the protein CASSFVAGPPPSTYEQYF.

This chain joins TRBV19 and TRBJ2-2; a weak D match, TRBD2 (6 bases). The CDR3 is 13 residues long. V gave up 6 bases and J gave up 7 bases, with 12 bases separating them. Germline CDR1 reads LNHDA; CDR2 reads SQIVND (reference sequence). CDR3 amino acids: CASSGPGGGELFF. Here the CDR3 DNA reads TGTGCCAGTAGCGGGCCCGGGGGCGGGGAGCTGTTTTTT.

The chain links TRBV10-1 to TRBJ2-7, with 13 bases fitting TRBD2. V lost 5 bases to trimming and J lost 1 base; unmatched junction nucleotides: 11. This CDR3 has 18 amino acids. Germline V gives CDR1 WNHNN, CDR2 SYGVQD (reference sequence). The CDR3 region is CASSTGTSGIHPSYEQYF. CDR3 DNA: TGCGCCAGCAGTACCGGGACTAGCGGGATTCACCCTTCCTACGAGCAGTACTTC.

The V gene is TRBV11-1, the J gene TRBJ2-5; 7 bases map to TRBD2. The CDR3 is 16 residues long. Trimming cost V 3 bases and J 1 base; bases outside gene matches: 8. Germline V gene data show CDR1 as SGHAT and CDR2 as FQDESV (reference sequence). CDR3 nucleotide sequence: TGTGCCAGCAGCTTTCGGACTTCGGGAGGCCAAGAGACCCAGTACTTC. Its translation is CASSFRTSGGQETQYF.

J is TRBJ1-1 and V is TRBV15; D uncertain. The CDR3 spans 14 residues. Looked up from germline, CDR1 is LNHNV and CDR2 is YYDKDF (reference sequence). V was clipped by 0 bases and J by 6 bases, with 11 bases between them. This chain's CDR3 is CATSRDGGFPEAFF. The DNA of the CDR3 is TGTGCCACCAGCAGAGATGGAGGGTTCCCTGAAGCTTTCTTT.

V gene TRBV5-1 combines with J gene TRBJ1-1; the D gene is possibly TRBD1 (6 bases). Looked up from germline, CDR1 is SGHRS and CDR2 is YFSETQ. The CDR3 is made up of 14 amino acids. Trimming left V 5 bases short and J 5 bases short, with 16 bases between. As DNA, the CDR3 is TGCGCCAGCAGTGTTGGACAGCTTGGTACTGAAGCTTTCTTT. Amino acid sequence: CASSVGQLGTEAFF.

On this clone itself: The junction departs from germline at one end; a sequencing error may be responsible. This chain joins TRBV28 and TRBJ1-2, with a tentative D call TRBD1 (6 bases). In germline, CDR1 is MDHEN, CDR2 SYDVKM. The CDR3 has 14 amino acids. The CDR3 bases are TGTGCCAGCAGTTCGGCATCGGGACACCTCCGACCCTCCTTC. Translation: CASSSASGHLRPSF.

The chain couples TRBV4-3 to TRBJ1-4; 10 bases line up with TRBD1. Germline CDR1 and CDR2: LGHNA and YSLEER. V dropped 0 bases and J dropped 8; count of bases not matched to a gene: 3. The CDR3 totals 15 residues. The chain's CDR3 is CASSQDGTGAEKLFF. DNA for the CDR3: TGCGCCAGCAGCCAAGACGGGACAGGGGCGGAAAAACTGTTTTTT.

The J gene is TRBJ1-5, the V gene TRBV30; 11 nucleotides agree with TRBD1. CDR3 length: 13 amino acids. The V gene end was trimmed by 5 bases and the J gene end by 4 bases; junction bases not matched to a gene: 1. CDR1 GTSNPN and CDR2 SVGIG come from the germline V gene (reference sequence). The CDR3 DNA reads as TGTGCCTGGGGACAGGGGGCGAATCAGCCCCAGCATTTT. Translating gives CAWGQGANQPQHF. Full variable domain (remainder filled in from reference TRBV30 and TRBJ1-5): SQTIHQWPATLVQPVGSPLSLECTVEGTSNPNLYWYRQAAGRGLQLLFYSVGIGQISSEVPQNLSASRPQDRQFILSSKKLLLSDSGFYLCAWGQGANQPQHFGDGTRLSIL.

The chain is built from TRBV29-1 and TRBJ1-2; weak D call: TRBD1 (5 bases). CDR1 SQVTM and CDR2 ANQGSEA come from the germline V gene. The length of the CDR3 is 18 residues. Between the trimmed V and J ends, which lost 0 bases and 0 bases, there was a span of 20 bases. The chain's CDR3 is CSVEDWVDTSRPNYGYTF. CDR3 DNA sequence: TGCAGCGTTGAAGATTGGGTGGACACCTCCCGCCCTAACTATGGCTACACCTTC.